The rows below give T cell receptor beta chains drawn from one sample of a study of T cells after yellow fever vaccination. TCRdb reanalysed the 5' RACE reads using MiXCR and keeps one entry per CDR3 protein. The table shows hundreds of thousands of distinct CDR3 sequences, with roughly 4% occurring only once. The material sequenced was PBMCs, taken 5 days after the yellow fever booster vaccination. These receptors were obtained from a man younger than 30 who received the YFV17D yellow fever vaccine. Each CDR3 is given with its conserved first and last residue. D genes are given only for firm matches. The size entry is marked missing in some rows and otherwise reads once, few, many or a size class.

V	size	J	D	DNA	CDR3
TRBV7-9	.	TRBJ2-3	TRBD2	TGTGCCAGCAGCTTACGGGCTAGCGGTTCCACAGATACGCAGTATTTT	CASSLRASGSTDTQYF
TRBV18	few	TRBJ1-3	.	TGTGCCAGCTCAGAAATTAAACCCGGAAACACCATATATTTT	CASSEIKPGNTIYF
TRBV20-1	many	TRBJ2-5	.	TGCAGTGCTACAGAGGGGCTAGAGACCCAGTACTTC	CSATEGLETQYF
TRBV27	.	TRBJ1-4	.	TGTGCCAGCAGGCAATTGGACGGGGCGGAAAAACTGTTTTTT	CASRQLDGAEKLFF
TRBV5-1	many	TRBJ1-5	.	TGCGCCAGCAGTCGTGGGGTTAATCAGCCCCAGCATTTT	CASSRGVNQPQHF
TRBV12-3/TRBV12-4	few	TRBJ2-1	.	TGTGCCAGCAGTGTAGCGGACTCCTACAATGAGCAGTTCTTC	CASSVADSYNEQFF
TRBV16	few	TRBJ2-6	.	TGTGCCAGCAGCCAAACGGGAACCTACAAGGCCAACGTCCTGACTTTC	CASSQTGTYKANVLTF
TRBV29-1	.	TRBJ2-7	TRBD1	TGCAGCGTTGGCAGACAGGGGGCAACATACGAGCAGTACTTC	CSVGRQGATYEQYF
TRBV20-1	.	TRBJ1-5	TRBD1	TGCAGTGCTCGGGACAGGGAGGCTCAGCCCCAGCATTTT	CSARDREAQPQHF
TRBV7-2	many	TRBJ2-7	TRBD2	TGTGCCAGCAAGTCCCGGGGGGGCTCCTACGAGCAGTACTTC	CASKSRGGSYEQYF
TRBV7-2	many	TRBJ2-1	.	TGTGCCAGCAGCAACTGGGGGGGGCCGGTTGAGCAGTTCTTC	CASSNWGGPVEQFF
TRBV5-1	.	TRBJ2-3	.	TGCGCCAGCAGCAAAACAGGGATTTCAGTCGCAGATACGCAGTATTTT	CASSKTGISVADTQYF
TRBV7-2	many	TRBJ2-7	.	TGTGCCAGCAGCTTAGCGGGCGGAACCTACGAGCAGTACTTC	CASSLAGGTYEQYF
TRBV29-1	few	TRBJ2-2	.	TGCAGCGTTGGTCGGGGGACGAACACCGGGGAGCTGTTTTTT	CSVGRGTNTGELFF
TRBV2	few	TRBJ2-5	TRBD2	TGTGCCAGCAGCAACGGACTAGTGAAGACCCAGTACTTC	CASSNGLVKTQYF
TRBV5-1	few	TRBJ2-1	TRBD2	TGCGCCAGCAGCTTACTCGCAGCGGGGGGCTACAATGAGCAGTTCTTC	CASSLLAAGGYNEQFF
TRBV4-3	.	TRBJ2-3	TRBD2	TGCGCCAGCAGCCAGGCTCCTAGCGGGAATACAGATACGCAGTATTTT	CASSQAPSGNTDTQYF
TRBV5-6	.	TRBJ2-3	TRBD1	TGTGCCAGCATATTTTCAGGGGGCCTCACAGATACGCAGTATTTT	CASIFSGGLTDTQYF
TRBV5-4	many	TRBJ2-1	TRBD1	TGTGCCAGCAGCCAGGACAGGAGCTCCTACAATGAGCAGTTCTTC	CASSQDRSSYNEQFF
TRBV9	few	TRBJ2-1	TRBD2	TGTGCCAGCAGCTTCCGTAGGGGGCTAGCGGGGAGGGATGAGCAGTTCTTC	CASSFRRGLAGRDEQFF
TRBV6-5	few	TRBJ2-2	.	TGTGCCAGCAGTCGGGGCTTGCAGAACACCGGGGAGCTGTTTTTT	CASSRGLQNTGELFF
TRBV6-5	.	TRBJ1-3	TRBD1	TGTGCCAGCAGTTCCTATACAGGGGTGACCTCTGGAAACACCATATATTTT	CASSSYTGVTSGNTIYF
TRBV12-3/TRBV12-4	few	TRBJ1-2	TRBD1	TGTGCCAGCAGCTATAGGACAGGGGTCTATGAGAGCTACACCTTC	CASSYRTGVYESYTF
TRBV7-9	few	TRBJ1-6	.	TGTGCCAGCAGCTTGGTCGGTCAAGCATCACCCCTCCACTTT	CASSLVGQASPLHF
TRBV12-3/TRBV12-4	.	TRBJ1-6	TRBD1	TGTGCCAGCAGTGGGGGACAGGAAAATTCACCCCTCCACTTT	CASSGGQENSPLHF
TRBV19	few	TRBJ1-5	.	TGTGCCAGTAGTTTGGGGATTCAGCCCCAGCATTTT	CASSLGIQPQHF
TRBV6-1	.	TRBJ1-1	.	TGTGCCAGCAGTGAAGTGGGGGGGAGAGGTACTGAAGCTTTCTTT	CASSEVGGRGTEAFF
TRBV12-3/TRBV12-4	many	TRBJ1-1	.	TGTGCCAGCAGTCCACGTTGGGGACTGAACACTGAAGCTTTCTTT	CASSPRWGLNTEAFF
TRBV6-5	few	TRBJ1-3	.	TGTGCCAGCAACAAAGGGGGGGAACCGAACACCATATATTTT	CASNKGGEPNTIYF
TRBV5-1	many	TRBJ2-1	.	TGCGCCAGCAGGGCAGGGACGGGCAATGAGCAGTTCTTC	CASRAGTGNEQFF
TRBV2	.	TRBJ1-1	TRBD1	TGTGCCAGCATCCCGGGACAGCAATACACTGAAGCTTTCTTT	CASIPGQQYTEAFF
TRBV19	many	TRBJ2-5	.	TGTGCCAGCGGTATGCGGGAGACCCAGTACTTC	CASGMRETQYF
TRBV12-3/TRBV12-4	.	TRBJ2-3	.	TGTGCCAGCACAATGGTAGGAGATACGCAGTATTTT	CASTMVGDTQYF
TRBV20-1	few	TRBJ1-2	.	TGCAGTGCTAGAACCCGGACTGGAGAGGGCTACACCTTC	CSARTRTGEGYTF
TRBV11-3	.	TRBJ2-7	.	TGTGCCAGCAGCTCCGGAGAGGGTCTTGGCTACGAGCAGTACTTC	CASSSGEGLGYEQYF
TRBV4-2	.	TRBJ1-5	.	TGTGCCAGCAGCCAAGAGGAGGGTAAAGCCCAGCATTTT	CASSQEEGKAQHF
TRBV30	few	TRBJ2-3	.	TGTGCCTGGAGTGTACAAGGCCAGAGGGCCACAGATACGCAGTATTTT	CAWSVQGQRATDTQYF
TRBV10-2	many	TRBJ1-6	TRBD1	TGCGCCAGCAGTTTGGACAGGGGATTCAATTCACCCCTCCACTTT	CASSLDRGFNSPLHF
TRBV2	.	TRBJ2-3	.	TGTGCCAGCAGCGGGGGGCGGGGAGATACGCAGTATTTT	CASSGGRGDTQYF
TRBV4-3	few	TRBJ2-7	.	TGCGCCAGCAGCCCCGGGACCGCAAGTGAGACGACCTACGAGCAGTACTTC	CASSPGTASETTYEQYF
TRBV6-6	few	TRBJ2-5	.	TGTGCCAGCAGTCGCGGGGCAGTCCAAGAGACCCAGTACTTC	CASSRGAVQETQYF
TRBV6-5	.	TRBJ2-3	.	TGTGCCAGCAACGAAATCGCGGCCGGGACAGATACGCAGTATTTT	CASNEIAAGTDTQYF
TRBV5-5	few	TRBJ2-1	TRBD2	TGTGCCAGCAGGTGGGGACTAGCGGGGGACGGGCAGTTCTTC	CASRWGLAGDGQFF
TRBV29-1	.	TRBJ2-5	.	TGCAGCGTTGGCCGATTCGAGGGCGGAGGAGAGACCCAGTACTTC	CSVGRFEGGGETQYF
TRBV5-1	few	TRBJ1-1	.	TGCGCCAGCAGCTTGTCCAGGGCGAACACTGAAGCTTTCTTT	CASSLSRANTEAFF
TRBV4-1	few	TRBJ2-7	.	TGCGCCAGCAGCCAAGCCGCGACCGGGGGAACCTACGAGCAGTACTTC	CASSQAATGGTYEQYF
TRBV20-1	.	TRBJ2-3	TRBD2	TGCAGTGCTTCCCCTAGCGGGAGGGATACGCAGTATTTT	CSASPSGRDTQYF
TRBV4-1	few	TRBJ2-5	TRBD1	TGCGCCAGCAGCCAAGGGCCGGACAGGTGGCTTGAAAAAGAGACCCAGTACTTC	CASSQGPDRWLEKETQYF
TRBV7-8	few	TRBJ2-7	.	TGTGCCAGCAGCTACTCCGGGTCCCGATACGAGCAGTACTTC	CASSYSGSRYEQYF
TRBV7-9	.	TRBJ2-1	.	TGTGCCAGCACCCTAGGGGGGGCCTACAATGAGCAGTTCTTC	CASTLGGAYNEQFF
TRBV12-3/TRBV12-4	.	TRBJ1-3	.	TGTGCCAGCAGTTTAAGAGTCGCTGGCCGCTCTGGAAACACCATATATTTT	CASSLRVAGRSGNTIYF
TRBV12-3/TRBV12-4	.	TRBJ1-1	.	TGTGCCAGCAGTTTAGGGGTAGGGAGGTTCACTGAAGCTTTCTTT	CASSLGVGRFTEAFF
TRBV7-2	many	TRBJ2-1	.	TGTGCCAGCAGCTTAGAACCGGGGTATGAGCAGTTCTTC	CASSLEPGYEQFF
TRBV7-9	.	TRBJ1-1	.	TGTGCCAGCAGCTTTGAGTCGGGATCCACTGAAGCTTTCTTT	CASSFESGSTEAFF
TRBV5-1	many	TRBJ1-1	TRBD1	TGTGCCAGCAGCTTACAGGGGGACACTGAAGCTTTCTTT	CASSLQGDTEAFF
TRBV7-6	many	TRBJ2-3	TRBD1	TGTGCCAGCAGCTTAGGGACAGGGCGGTTTACAGATACGCAGTATTTT	CASSLGTGRFTDTQYF
TRBV20-1	many	TRBJ1-5	.	TGCAGTGCTATGCAGGGAAATAGCAATCAGCCCCAGCATTTT	CSAMQGNSNQPQHF
TRBV5-1	many	TRBJ2-1	TRBD2	TGCGCCAGCAGCGGATTAGCGGGGGGGCCACCCGGTGAGCAGTTCTTC	CASSGLAGGPPGEQFF
TRBV28	many	TRBJ2-7	.	TGTGCCAGCAGGAGGAACCCCTACGAGCAGTACTTC	CASRRNPYEQYF
TRBV12-3/TRBV12-4	.	TRBJ2-3	.	TGTGCCAGCAGTTCCGTCGGAATTACCAGGGCGATGCCCCCAGATACGCAGTATTTT	CASSSVGITRAMPPDTQYF